The sequence of this T cell receptor beta chain was determined in a study of graft-versus-host responses after intestinal transplantation. Across the study: Anti-thymocyte globulin served as induction for all recipients, who then took tacrolimus and steroids for two to three years. General study points: High graft-versus-host to host-versus-graft clonal ratios were seen in allografts of patients with graft-donor T cell macrochimerism.

Per the germline V gene, CDR1 is SQVTM and CDR2 is ANQGSEA. This CDR3 is 14 amino acids long. V was cut by 5 bases and J by 0 bases, with 10 bases left in between. Some clones are missing from TCRdb's copy, which holds only in-frame ones; the method was immunoSEQ multiplex PCR. The sample holds some 66,000 clones; 75% to 90% are singletons and the top ten take under 2%. Of note for this clone: The antigen is undetermined.

Lamina propria and intraepithelial lymphocytes were released by processing graft tissue. This receptor was obtained from a human patient who received an intestinal transplant, so some T cells may come from the graft donor. Sequenced here: ileum tissue, sampled 350 to 400 days after transplant. This rearrangement joins TRBV29-1 to TRBJ2-2, with D possibly TRBD1 on 5 matching bases. In DNA form, the CDR3 reads TGCAGCGTTTCAGGGCCGTCGAACACCGGGGAGCTGTTTTTT. This encodes CSVSGPSNTGELFF.